This T cell receptor (beta chain) was identified during a study of T cell repertoires in cytomegalovirus infection. General study points: What dominated the ex vivo response were HLA-C-restricted CMV-specific TCR beta clonotypes.

Germline lookup yields CDR1 MGHRA and CDR2 YSYEKL. This CDR3 contains 17 residues. With 3 bases clipped from V and 1 base from J, the junction kept 9 bases outside the gene matches. On this clonotype: Its antigen is as yet unknown.

One entry per CDR3 protein results from TCRdb running MiXCR on the reads. The data hold around 570,000 distinct CDR3 sequences, with 35% to 50% observed a single time. The chain has TRBV4-1 and TRBJ2-4, with 7 bases aligning to TRBD2. The source is a human donor in good health (CMV status not recorded). Some clones in this sample may be carry-over from other donors' samples. Specimen: cultured PBMCs, collected from culture after CMV antigen stimulation. The CDR3 is CASSQIGAGVAKNIQYF. CDR3 sequence (DNA): TGCGCCAGCAGCCAGATAGGGGCGGGAGTGGCCAAAAACATTCAGTACTTC.